The next 14 T cell receptor beta chains were all read from a single sample in a study of shared clonotypes between healthy human individuals. Naive CD8 populations comprised CD45RO-negative cells positively selected for CCR7, excluding terminally differentiated effector memory CD45RA+ cells. The table came from immunoSEQ multiplex PCR; TCRdb's copy has only in-frame clones and leaves some out. Among 2 million or so clones listed, about 95% were seen once. The sample comprised naive CD8+ T cells sorted from blood. The source is a young man in good health.

The chain employs TRBV14 and TRBJ2-2; TRBD1 agrees at 8 bases. This CDR3 has 15 residues. J lost 5 bases, V lost 2 bases, and 4 bases had no gene match. From germline, CDR1 is SGHDN and CDR2 FVKESK. The CDR3 spells CASSQWQGATGELFF. The DNA of the CDR3 is TGTGCCAGCAGCCAATGGCAGGGGGCAACCGGGGAGCTGTTTTTT. Full variable domain (remainder filled in from reference TRBV14 and TRBJ2-2): EAGVTQFPSHSVIEKGQTVTLRCDPISGHDNLYWYRRVMGKEIKFLLHFVKESKQDESGMPNNRFLAERTGGTYSTLKVQPAELEDSGVYFCASSQWQGATGELFFGEGSRLTVL.

In this sample, this clone turned up a few times. The sample has other DNA sequences that encode this CDR3 too. The chain couples TRBV4-1 to TRBJ1-3; D remains unclear. This CDR3 is built from 12 residues. V lost 1 base, J lost 2 bases, and 0 bases lay in between. Germline loops: CDR1 MGHRA, CDR2 YSYEKL. In DNA form, the CDR3 reads TGCGCCAGCAGCCAAGCTGGAAACACCATATATTTT. It codes for CASSQAGNTIYF.

The chain recombines TRBV6-5 with TRBJ1-1; D is unclear. This CDR3 is 16 amino acids long. Germline CDR1 is MNHEY and CDR2 is SVGAGI. The V and J ends lost 0 bases and 3 bases respectively, with 14 bases between them. The chain's CDR3 is CASSYSKEMGHTEAFF. CDR3 in DNA: TGTGCCAGCAGTTACTCGAAGGAGATGGGCCACACTGAAGCTTTCTTT.

The chain couples TRBV5-4 to TRBJ2-5; D is uncertain. V was clipped by 2 bases and J by 1 base, with 9 bases between them. The V gene's germline CDR1 is SGHNT and CDR2 YYREEE (reference sequence). This CDR3 has 14 amino acids. The chain's CDR3 is CASSFLDVQETQYF. The CDR3 DNA reads TGTGCCAGCAGCTTCCTGGACGTCCAAGAGACCCAGTACTTC.

V usage is TRBV4-1 and J usage is TRBJ1-5; D remains unclear. The CDR3 sequence is 15 residues long. The germline V gene encodes CDR1 MGHRA and CDR2 YSYEKL. Trimming cost V 4 bases and J 7 bases, with 17 bases left between them. CDR3 sequence (DNA): TGCGCCAGCAGCCTGGCAACCGCGGCAAACCAGCCCCAGCATTTT. Its translation: CASSLATAANQPQHF.

V is TRBV9 and J is TRBJ1-6; D may be TRBD1 (5 bases). Trimming shortened V by 3 bases and J by 16 bases, and 14 bases separated the two germline ends. Germline V gene data show CDR1 as SGDLS and CDR2 as YYNGEE. The CDR3 is made up of 12 amino acids. CDR3 in amino acids: CASSADSALLHF. The CDR3 DNA reads TGTGCCAGCAGCGCCGACAGTGCTCTGCTCCACTTT.

The chain combines TRBV5-4 with TRBJ2-3, with a weak D call TRBD1 (5 bases). Germline V gene sequence: CDR1 SGHNT, CDR2 YYREEE (reference sequence). Trimming cost V 3 bases and J 2 bases, with 13 bases left between them. The CDR3 consists of 15 residues. CDR3 in DNA: TGTGCCAGCAGCTCGGAGACAGCATTCACAGATACGCAGTATTTT. Its protein is CASSSETAFTDTQYF.

The J gene is TRBJ2-5, the V gene TRBV5-1; perhaps TRBD2 as D (6 bases). This CDR3 is 14 amino acids long. Trimming took off 6 bases at V and 4 bases at J, with 16 bases between the two ends. CDR1 is SGHRS and CDR2 is YFSETQ in the germline V gene. CDR3 DNA: TGCGCCAGCACCCCTTGGCCGGAGGGAGAGACCCAGTACTTC. This encodes CASTPWPEGETQYF. Combining the CDR3 with reference TRBV5-1 and TRBJ2-5 gives the whole variable domain KAGVTQTPRYLIKTRGQQVTLSCSPISGHRSVSWYQQTPGQGLQFLFEYFSETQRNKGNFPGRFSGRQFSNSRSEMNVSTLELGDSALYLCASTPWPEGETQYFGPGTRLLVL.

The chain combines TRBV9 with TRBJ2-3; TRBD2 agrees at 7 bases. Germline CDR1 is SGDLS and CDR2 is YYNGEE. The ends lost 3 bases at V and 3 bases at J; junction bases unmatched: 10. The CDR3 consists of 16 residues. CDR3 amino acids: CASSGELASATDTQYF. CDR3 coding DNA: TGTGCCAGCAGCGGAGAACTAGCGAGCGCTACAGATACGCAGTATTTT.

The chain links TRBV27 to TRBJ1-2; 10 positions match TRBD1. The junction had 13 bases not matched to a gene; V was cut back by 5 bases and J by 4 bases. The germline V gene has CDR1 MNHEY and CDR2 SMNVEV (reference sequence). This CDR3 spans 17 amino acids. The CDR3 bases are TGTGCCAGCAGTCCTCTAATGGACAGGGGGACGGGCTATGGCTACACCTTC. Translated, it gives CASSPLMDRGTGYGYTF.

The rearrangement uses TRBV10-3 and TRBJ2-3; D assignment may be TRBD1 or TRBD2 (6 bases each). The CDR3 covers 14 residues. The germline V gene has CDR1 ENHRY and CDR2 SYGVKD. Trimming removed 7 bases from V and 0 bases from J, with 11 bases in between. The CDR3 reads CAINGGPSTDTQYF. The CDR3 coding sequence is TGTGCCATCAATGGGGGGCCTAGCACAGATACGCAGTATTTT.

The rearrangement joins TRBV5-1 to TRBJ2-7; 12 positions agree with TRBD2. Trimming at V came to 0 bases and at J to 3 bases, leaving 4 bases not matched to a gene. The CDR3 runs 16 residues. Germline CDR1 is SGHRS and CDR2 is YFSETQ. The CDR3 DNA reads TGCGCCAGCAGCTTGGGCATGACTAGCGGGAGCTACGAGCAGTACTTC. Encoded protein: CASSLGMTSGSYEQYF.

CDR3 sequence reads: CAIDRVGTGELFF. The CDR3, as DNA: TGTGCCATCGACAGGGTCGGCACCGGGGAGCTGTTTTTT. This chain joins TRBV2 and TRBJ2-2, with 7 bases that match TRBD1. This CDR3 has 13 amino acids. CDR1 SNHLY and CDR2 FYNNEI come from the germline V gene. The ends lost 10 bases at V and 4 bases at J; junction bases unmatched: 6.

This clone occurred once. The CDR3 loop reads CAISESDWARTGDTGELFF. The CDR3 region has the DNA TGTGCCATCAGTGAGTCCGATTGGGCCCGAACAGGGGACACCGGGGAGCTGTTTTTT. This chain links TRBV10-3 with TRBJ2-2; 7 bases map to TRBD1. From germline, CDR1 is ENHRY and CDR2 SYGVKD. The CDR3 sequence is 19 residues long. The trim removed 0 bases at V and 3 bases at J, leaving 13 bases unmatched.